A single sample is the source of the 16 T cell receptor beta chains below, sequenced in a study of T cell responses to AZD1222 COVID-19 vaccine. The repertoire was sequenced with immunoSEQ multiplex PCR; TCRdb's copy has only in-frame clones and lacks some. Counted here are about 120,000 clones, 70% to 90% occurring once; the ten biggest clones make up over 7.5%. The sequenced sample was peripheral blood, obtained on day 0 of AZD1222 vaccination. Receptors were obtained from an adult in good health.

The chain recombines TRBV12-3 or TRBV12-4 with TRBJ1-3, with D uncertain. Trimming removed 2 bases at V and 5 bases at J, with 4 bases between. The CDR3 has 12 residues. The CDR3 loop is CASSLTRNTIYF. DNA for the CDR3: TGTGCCAGCAGTTTAACCAGAAACACCATATATTTT.

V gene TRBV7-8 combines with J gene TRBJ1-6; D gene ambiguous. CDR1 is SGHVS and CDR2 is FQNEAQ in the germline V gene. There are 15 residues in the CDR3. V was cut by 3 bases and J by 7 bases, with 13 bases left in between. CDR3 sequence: CASSFLGTGNSPLHF. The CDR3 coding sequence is TGTGCCAGCAGCTTCCTGGGAACGGGAAATTCACCCCTCCACTTT.

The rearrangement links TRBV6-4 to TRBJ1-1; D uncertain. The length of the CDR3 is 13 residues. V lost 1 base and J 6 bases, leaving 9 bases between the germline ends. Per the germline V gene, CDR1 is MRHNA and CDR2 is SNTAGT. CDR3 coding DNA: TGTGCCAGCAGTGACTTCTATAGGGCTGAAGCTTTCTTT. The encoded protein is CASSDFYRAEAFF.

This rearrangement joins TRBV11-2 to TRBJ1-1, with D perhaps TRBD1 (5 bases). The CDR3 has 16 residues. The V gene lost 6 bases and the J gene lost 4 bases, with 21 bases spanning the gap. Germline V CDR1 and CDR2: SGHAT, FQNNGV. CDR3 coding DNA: TGTGCCAGCAGTCTTTGGCCCCACGGAAGGGGCACTGAAGCTTTCTTT. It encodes CASSLWPHGRGTEAFF.

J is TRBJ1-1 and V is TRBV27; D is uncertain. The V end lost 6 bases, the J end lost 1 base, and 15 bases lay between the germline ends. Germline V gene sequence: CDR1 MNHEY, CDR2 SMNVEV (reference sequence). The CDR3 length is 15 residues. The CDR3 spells CASREGWVENTEAFF. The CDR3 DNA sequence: TGTGCCAGCAGGGAAGGGTGGGTGGAGAACACTGAAGCTTTCTTT.

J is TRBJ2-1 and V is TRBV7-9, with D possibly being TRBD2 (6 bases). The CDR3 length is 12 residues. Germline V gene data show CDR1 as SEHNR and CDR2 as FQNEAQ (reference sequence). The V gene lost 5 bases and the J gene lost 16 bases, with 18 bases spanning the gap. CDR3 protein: CASSRLGLPLFF. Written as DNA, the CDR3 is TGTGCCAGCAGCCGGCTGGGACTGCCTTTATTCTTC. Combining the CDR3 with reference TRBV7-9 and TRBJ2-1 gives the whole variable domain DTGVSQNPRHKITKRGQNVTFRCDPISEHNRLYWYRQTLGQGPEFLTYFQNEAQLEKSRLLSDRFSAERPKGSFSTLEIQRTEQGDSAMYLCASSRLGLPLFFGPGTRLTVL.

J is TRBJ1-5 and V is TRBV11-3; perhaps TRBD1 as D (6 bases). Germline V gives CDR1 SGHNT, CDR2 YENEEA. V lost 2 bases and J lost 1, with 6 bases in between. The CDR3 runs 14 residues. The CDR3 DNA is TGTGCCAGCAGCTTAACAGGGAGCAATCAGCCCCAGCATTTT. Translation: CASSLTGSNQPQHF.

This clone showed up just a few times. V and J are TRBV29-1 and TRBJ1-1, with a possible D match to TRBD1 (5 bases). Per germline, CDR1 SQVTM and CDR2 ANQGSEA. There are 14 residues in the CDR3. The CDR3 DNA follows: TGCAGTTCGGCGGGGCTCCGCCGGGACACTGAAGCTTTCTTT. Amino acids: CSSAGLRRDTEAFF.

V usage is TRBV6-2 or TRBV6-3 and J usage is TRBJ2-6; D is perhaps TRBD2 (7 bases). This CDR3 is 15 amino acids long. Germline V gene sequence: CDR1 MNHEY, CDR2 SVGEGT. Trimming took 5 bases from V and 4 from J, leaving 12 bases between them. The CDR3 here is CASSPGGTGANVLTF. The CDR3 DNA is TGTGCCAGCAGTCCGGGGGGCACAGGGGCCAACGTCCTGACTTTC.

The CDR3 nucleotides are TGTGCCAGCAGCCGAGTAATGACGATTAGTTCTTTTGGCCATGGCTACACCTTC. Protein sequence: CASSRVMTISSFGHGYTF. This chain links TRBV3-1 (or the pseudogene TRBV3-2) with TRBJ1-2, with D unclear. Trimming pared 4 bases from V and 6 bases from J, leaving 27 bases between. Germline V gives CDR1 LGHDT, CDR2 YNNKEL (reference sequence). This CDR3 has 18 residues.

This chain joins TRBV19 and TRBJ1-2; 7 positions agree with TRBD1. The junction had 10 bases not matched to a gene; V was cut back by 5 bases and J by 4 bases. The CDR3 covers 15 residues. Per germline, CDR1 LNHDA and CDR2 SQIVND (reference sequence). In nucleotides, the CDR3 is TGTGCCAGTAGTCCTTCGACAGGGACCTCCTATGGCTACACCTTC. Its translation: CASSPSTGTSYGYTF.

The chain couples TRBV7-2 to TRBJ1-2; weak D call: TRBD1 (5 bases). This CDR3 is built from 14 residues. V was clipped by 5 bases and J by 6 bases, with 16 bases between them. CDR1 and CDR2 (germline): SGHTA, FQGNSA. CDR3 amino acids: CASSRGQGYNGYTF. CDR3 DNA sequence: TGTGCCAGCAGCCGTGGCCAGGGATACAATGGCTACACCTTC.

The CDR3 DNA sequence: TGTGCCAGCAGCTTAGGGGCAGGGAGCTCCTACGAGCAGTACTTC. Its protein is CASSLGAGSSYEQYF. The rearrangement links TRBV7-9 to TRBJ2-7; D possibly matches TRBD1 or TRBD2 (5 bases each). The CDR3 runs 15 residues. V gave up 1 base and J gave up 0 bases, with 10 bases separating them. Germline CDR1 reads SEHNR; CDR2 reads FQNEAQ (reference sequence).

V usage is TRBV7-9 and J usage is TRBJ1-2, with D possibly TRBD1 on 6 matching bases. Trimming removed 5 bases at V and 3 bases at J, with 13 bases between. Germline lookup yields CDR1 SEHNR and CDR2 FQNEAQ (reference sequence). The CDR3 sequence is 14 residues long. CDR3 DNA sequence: TGTGCCAGCAGCCCAGGGGACGGTGACTATGGCTACACCTTC. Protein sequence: CASSPGDGDYGYTF.

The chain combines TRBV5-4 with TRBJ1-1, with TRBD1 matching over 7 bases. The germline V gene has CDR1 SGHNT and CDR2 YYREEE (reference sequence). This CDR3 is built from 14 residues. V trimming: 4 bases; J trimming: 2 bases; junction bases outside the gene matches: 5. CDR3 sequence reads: CASSTGTVNTEAFF. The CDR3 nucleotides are TGTGCCAGCAGCACCGGGACAGTAAACACTGAAGCTTTCTTT. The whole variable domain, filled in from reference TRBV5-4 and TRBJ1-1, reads ETGVTQSPTHLIKTRGQQVTLRCSSQSGHNTVSWYQQALGQGPQFIFQYYREEENGRGNFPPRFSGLQFPNYSSELNVNALELDDSALYLCASSTGTVNTEAFFGQGTRLTVV.

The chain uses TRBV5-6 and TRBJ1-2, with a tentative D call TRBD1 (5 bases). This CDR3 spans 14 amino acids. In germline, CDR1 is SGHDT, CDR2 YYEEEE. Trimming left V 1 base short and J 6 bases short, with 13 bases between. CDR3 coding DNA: TGTGCCAGCAGCTTGACAGGCAAAAGGGATGGCTACACCTTC. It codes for CASSLTGKRDGYTF.